The 2 T cell receptor beta chains in this list originate from one sample, sequenced in a study of blood T cell repertoires in COVID-19. TCRdb's copy holds only in-frame clones and misses some; the assay was immunoSEQ multiplex PCR. The table lists some 190,000 clones, 76% of them singletons. What was sequenced was PBMCs or T cells enriched from blood (not recorded which). The source of these receptors is a woman between 45 and 60 years old with acute COVID-19.

V gene TRBV5-6 combines with J gene TRBJ1-2; 9 bases fit TRBD1. Germline trimming cut 4 bases from V and 4 bases from J; bases unmatched to any gene: 11. The CDR3 contains 16 residues. Germline V gene data show CDR1 as SGHDT and CDR2 as YYEEEE. CDR3 protein: CASSPPGTGFFYGYTF. CDR3 in DNA: TGTGCCAGCAGCCCGCCCGGGACAGGGTTCTTCTATGGCTACACCTTC.

The chain employs TRBV3-1 (or the pseudogene TRBV3-2) and TRBJ2-1; 12 bases are shared with TRBD2. The V gene's germline CDR1 is LGHDT and CDR2 YNNKEL (reference sequence). This CDR3 has 18 amino acids. V was clipped by 3 bases and J by 9 bases; unmatched bases: 15. CDR3 in DNA: TGTGCCAGCAGCCAGACTAGCGGGGGCGTCGCGAAGTTGGGTGAGCAGTTCTTC. Its translation is CASSQTSGGVAKLGEQFF.